This T cell receptor beta chain was profiled in a study of blood T cells in healthy people across ages. A J-beta primer mix and a sample-barcoded 5' primer were used in a second PCR of roughly 6 to 11 cycles. TCRdb itself ran the 5' RACE reads through MiXCR, one entry per CDR3 protein. The repertoire holds about 1.5 million distinct CDR3 sequences, with less than 45% as singletons. Concerning this clonotype: The antigen is undetermined.

Healthy Caucasian individuals from Russia aged about 6 to 90 served as donors. Points from the study as a whole: Older individuals had lower TCR beta diversity per million T cells (the decline was roughly linear).

The origin of this receptor is a woman aged 18-29 years in good health. Sequencing used blood.

As DNA, the CDR3 is TGTGCCAGCTTCACCGATCAGGGGGCTGGAACGCAGTATTTT. Translation: CASFTDQGAGTQYF. The chain joins TRBV18 to TRBJ2-3; 8 bases line up with TRBD1. J gave up 9 bases and V 7 bases, and 12 bases lay outside the gene matches. Germline V CDR1 and CDR2: KGHSH, LQKENI. This CDR3 has 14 amino acids.